A single T cell receptor (beta chain) is shown here with its context. The target antigen is unknown. The sample is drawn from a study of cytomegalovirus exposure and HLA in healthy donors. Study summary: Previous work identified 95 million to 120 million unique TCR beta sequences from around 200 million T cells. As released early, the data held around 80 million unique TCRs from HLA-typed donors.

PCR amplification relied on 60 Vbeta primers (plus 13 Jbeta primers). The assay was immunoSEQ multiplex PCR, and TCRdb's table has in-frame clones only and misses some. Here the sample spans around 100,000 clones, 65% to 75% being singletons. Germline V gives CDR1 SNHLY, CDR2 FYNNEI. V lost 6 bases, J lost 0 bases, and 5 bases stayed unmatched. The CDR3 extends over 15 amino acids. General study findings and limits: About 87% or about 30% of the time was how often most TCR beta V segments were productive, according to an earlier analysis. A later analysis showed TCR association rates differing by HLA locus, peaking at DRB1 and lowest at HLA-C.

Sequenced sample: PBMCs. This rearrangement joins TRBV2 to TRBJ1-5, with 7 bases fitting TRBD1. This clonotype was sampled from a woman aged 18-29 years in good health and CMV-seropositive. The CDR3 DNA reads TGTGCCAGCAGCACAGGGGCAAATAGCAATCAGCCCCAGCATTTT. Encoded protein: CASSTGANSNQPQHF.